The T cell receptor (beta chain) under discussion was sequenced for a study of blood T cell repertoires in COVID-19. Study context: Sources were T cells, B-cell-depleted T cells, or PBMCs; the material itself was cDNA or gDNA.

The length of the CDR3 is 14 residues. The V gene's germline CDR1 is MDHEN and CDR2 SYDVKM. Trimming removed 7 bases from V and 6 bases from J; junction bases left unmatched: 7. In its sample, this clone was seen a few times. Seattle's cohort entered during active infection and was followed longitudinally. The protocol was immunoSEQ multiplex PCR, while the TCRdb copy is restricted to in-frame clones and leaves out a portion. The table lists about 80,000 clones, 85% of them singletons, with 8.5% to 10% in the top ten. The TCR originated in a man aged 50-60 years with COVID-19, enrolled during active disease. The sequenced sample was peripheral blood. J is TRBJ1-5 and V is TRBV28; 9 bases fit TRBD1. CDR3: CASKPGQGFQPQHF. The CDR3 DNA is TGTGCCAGCAAACCGGGACAGGGATTTCAGCCCCAGCATTTT. The complete variable domain, with remaining parts taken from reference TRBV28 and TRBJ1-5, reads DVKVTQSSRYLVKRTGEKVFLECVQDMDHENMFWYRQDPGLGLRLIYFSYDVKMKEKGDIPEGYSVSREKKERFSLILESASTNQTSMYLCASKPGQGFQPQHFGDGTRLSIL.